Listed below are T cell receptor beta chains from one sample, sequenced in a study of blood T cell repertoires in COVID-19. The assay was immunoSEQ multiplex PCR, and TCRdb's table has in-frame clones only and misses some. This table has about 230,000 clones, 85% to 90% appearing once. Input material: PBMCs or T cells enriched from blood (not recorded which). These receptors all stem from a woman in her 30s with acute COVID-19. Each CDR3 is given with its conserved first and last residue. The D gene is left open where the match is weak. Not all rows give a size; the values are once, few, many and, for expanded clones, a class.

v_call	j_call	clone_size	d_call	cdr3_aa
TRBV4-1	TRBJ1-5	-	-	CASSQDPRGGQPQHF
TRBV27	TRBJ1-2	once	TRBD1	CASTQQGAHFMDGYTF
TRBV5-1	TRBJ1-3	-	TRBD1	CASRSTGYSGNTIYF
TRBV5-1	TRBJ1-6	-	TRBD1	CASSTRTGRNNSPLHF
TRBV5-1	TRBJ2-2	-	-	CASSFELLNTGELFF
TRBV7-9	TRBJ1-2	few	-	CASSFAGGGDGYTF
TRBV6-5	TRBJ2-1	-	-	CASSRDTLYNEQFF
TRBV29-1	TRBJ1-1	-	TRBD1	CSVELTGGRTEAFF
TRBV13	TRBJ1-6	-	-	CASSLGHHYNSPLHF
TRBV13	TRBJ2-3	-	TRBD2	CASSLGTSGATDTQYF
TRBV4-3	TRBJ2-7	few	TRBD1	CASSPAPTGTGASYEQYF
TRBV6-5	TRBJ1-1	few	-	CARIGGNTEAFF
TRBV29-1	TRBJ1-5	-	-	CSARDSSNQPQHF
TRBV15	TRBJ2-5	once	TRBD1	CATSRDGQGETQYF
TRBV28	TRBJ1-4	-	-	CASSLWPSNEKLFF
TRBV19	TRBJ1-1	few	TRBD1	CASSTGDRKKGEAFF
TRBV18	TRBJ2-7	-	TRBD1	CASSPDRDSYEQYF
TRBV5-1	TRBJ2-7	-	-	CASRFSEGLALNEQYF
TRBV2	TRBJ1-5	-	-	CASSEGTRRAQPQHF
TRBV11-2	TRBJ1-1	-	-	CASSQTQGRDTEAFF
TRBV4-1	TRBJ1-1	-	TRBD1	CASSGQVGGSTEAFF
TRBV2	TRBJ1-2	-	-	CASSDQGLGYTF
TRBV11-2	TRBJ1-1	-	TRBD1	CASSLEAGGTEAFF
TRBV27	TRBJ2-7	-	TRBD1	CASSNTGAVSYEQYF
TRBV2	TRBJ1-5	-	TRBD1	CASSRDRADQPQHF
TRBV7-9	TRBJ1-4	-	-	CASSLEQAVMATNEKLFF
TRBV5-1	TRBJ2-5	-	-	CASSLTSGRETQYF
TRBV23-1	TRBJ1-2	-	-	CASSPAGGDYGYTF
TRBV30	TRBJ1-5	-	TRBD1	CAWSKTGALNQPQHF
TRBV29-1	TRBJ2-1	-	-	CSVGTGKSSYNEQFF
TRBV2	TRBJ2-1	-	-	CASNPSIYNEQFF
TRBV7-3	TRBJ2-1	-	TRBD2	CASAVEGGGTSTFNEQFF
TRBV15	TRBJ2-3	-	TRBD2	CATSGSSGRKSTDTQYF
TRBV25-1	TRBJ2-7	-	-	CASSDFTGRGEQYF
TRBV4-3	TRBJ2-1	-	-	CASSQETYNEQFF